This note documents a single T cell receptor beta chain sequence. The antigen remains unidentified. Sequencing of DNA taken from cultured CD4+ T cells relied on the Oncomine TCR Beta short-read assay. TCRdb analysed the PCR reads with MiXCR anew, one entry per CDR3 protein. Of several thousand distinct CDR3 sequences listed, about 39% were seen once; the top ten hold roughly 20%. This record comes from a study of vaccination and CD4 T cells after COVID-19. Study context: Each person enrolled got two BNT162b2 or mRNA-1273 vaccine doses. At a median around 65 days (range 14 to 241) after dose two, post-vaccine samples were obtained.

The CDR3 totals 16 residues. CDR1 and CDR2 from the germline V gene are DFQATT and SNEGSKA (reference sequence). J lost 5 bases, V lost 2 bases, and 14 bases had no gene match. Treatment indicated: approximately nine-day PBMC culture with coronavirus spike peptide pools or control peptides (ViraFEST assay). CD4+ T cells that came from the unexposed donor were collected before the COVID-19 pandemic (2011-2018). ViraFEST expanded antigen-specific T cells with peptide pools, then sequenced TCRs. After being plated at around 2 million per well, PBMCs were cultured with roughly 9.5 IU/ml IL-2 and about 10 ug/ml peptide pools.

Input material: CD4+ T cells from blood, cultured in vitro. This sequence originates from a human donor in good health. V is TRBV20-1 and J is TRBJ2-7, with TRBD2 matching over 8 bases. CDR3 sequence reads: CSARYSVAGKGNEQYF. The DNA for the CDR3 is TGCAGTGCTAGATACAGCGTAGCGGGAAAGGGTAACGAGCAGTACTTC.